This TCR beta chain was identified in a study of cytomegalovirus exposure and HLA in healthy donors. Only in-frame clones appear in the TCRdb table, and some are missing; sequencing was by immunoSEQ multiplex PCR. The sample has some 170,000 clones, roughly 89% seen once. Per the germline V gene, CDR1 is SEHNR and CDR2 is FQNEAQ (reference sequence). The CDR3 sequence is 15 residues long. The J segment lost 2 bases and the V segment lost 3 bases, leaving 6 bases of the junction unmatched. The chain joins TRBV7-9 to TRBJ2-7, with 8 bases identical to TRBD2. Sequenced material: PBMCs. This receptor was identified in a young woman in good health and CMV-seronegative. The CDR3 bases are TGTGCCAGCAGCTTTAGACTAGCGCCAGCCTACGAGCAGTACTTC. Translated: CASSFRLAPAYEQYF.